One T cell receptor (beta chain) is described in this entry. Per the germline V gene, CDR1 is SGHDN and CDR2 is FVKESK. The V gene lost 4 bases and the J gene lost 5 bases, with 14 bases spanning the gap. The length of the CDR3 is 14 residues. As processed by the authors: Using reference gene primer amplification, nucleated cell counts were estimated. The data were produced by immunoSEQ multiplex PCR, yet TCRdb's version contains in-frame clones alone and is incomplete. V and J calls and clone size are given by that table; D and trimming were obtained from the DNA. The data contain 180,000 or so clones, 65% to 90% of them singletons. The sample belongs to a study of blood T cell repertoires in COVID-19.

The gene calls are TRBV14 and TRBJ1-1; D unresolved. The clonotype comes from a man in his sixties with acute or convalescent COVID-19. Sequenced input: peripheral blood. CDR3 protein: CASSPPGVRTEAFF. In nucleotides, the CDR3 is TGTGCCAGCAGCCCTCCGGGAGTAAGGACTGAAGCTTTCTTT.